The T cell receptor beta chain described here comes from a study of T-cell memory formation after mild COVID-19. Findings and limits, study-wide: In pre-infection memory, a portion of responding clones appeared, which suggested that cross-reactive memory joined. Clones from the second wave (peaking day 37) had unconfirmed SARS-CoV-2 specificity. Day 15 to 85 contracting clones showed balanced CD4/CD8; later expanders leaned CD4+. For contracting clones, CD4+ ones sat mainly in CM and EM, CD8+ in EMRA.

Each CDR3 protein is one row after TCRdb ran MiXCR on the 5' RACE reads. The sample has around 250,000 distinct CDR3 sequences, 15% to 20% seen once. In regard to this clonotype: The target antigen is unknown.

V was pared by 7 bases and J by 0 bases, with 10 bases between. The CDR3 totals 14 residues. The germline gives CDR1 MNHEY, CDR2 SVGEGT. Input material: PBMCs or a T cell subset sorted from them (not recorded which). The chain joins TRBV6-2 or TRBV6-3 to TRBJ1-5; D uncertain. The receptor's source is a man aged 18 to 30 who had mild COVID-19 (a few samples of this study predate the infection). Cell type and time point are not known. The CDR3 bases are TGTGCCAGCACAAAAGGGTATAGCAATCAGCCCCAGCATTTT. It specifies CASTKGYSNQPQHF.